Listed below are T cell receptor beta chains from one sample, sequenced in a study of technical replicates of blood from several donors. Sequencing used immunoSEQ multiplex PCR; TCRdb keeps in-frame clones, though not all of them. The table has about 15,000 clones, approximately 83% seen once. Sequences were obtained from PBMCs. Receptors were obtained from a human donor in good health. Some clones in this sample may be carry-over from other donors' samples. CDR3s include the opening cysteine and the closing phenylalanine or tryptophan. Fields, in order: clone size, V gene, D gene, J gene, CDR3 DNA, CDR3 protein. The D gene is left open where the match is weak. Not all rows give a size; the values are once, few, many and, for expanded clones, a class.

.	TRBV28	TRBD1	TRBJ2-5	TGTGCCAGCAGTTTGACAGGGCGAGAGACCCAGTACTTC	CASSLTGRETQYF
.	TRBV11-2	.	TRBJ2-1	TGTGCCAGCAGCTTACCCTGGGGCGGATATTCCTACAATGAGCAGTTCTTC	CASSLPWGGYSYNEQFF
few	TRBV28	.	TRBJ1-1	TGTGCCAGCAGTTTCTGGAACACTGAAGCTTTCTTT	CASSFWNTEAFF
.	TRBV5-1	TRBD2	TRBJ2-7	TGCGCCAGCAGTCGGACCGGGACTAGCGGGAGCTACGAGCAGTACTTC	CASSRTGTSGSYEQYF
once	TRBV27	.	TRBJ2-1	TGTGCCAGCAGTACGGGACAAGGGTACAATGAGCAGTTCTTC	CASSTGQGYNEQFF
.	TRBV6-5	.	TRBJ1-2	TGTGCCAGCAGCGGGTTATTGGGCTACACCTTC	CASSGLLGYTF
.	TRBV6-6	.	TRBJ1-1	TGTGCCAGCAGTTATGGGGGGACTGAAGCTTTCTTT	CASSYGGTEAFF
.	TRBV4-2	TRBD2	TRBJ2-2	TGTGCCAGCAGCCAAACTAGCGGGAGGGCCGAGGGCGGGGAGCTGTTTTTT	CASSQTSGRAEGGELFF
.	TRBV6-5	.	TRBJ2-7	TGTGCCAGCAGTTACTCGGGGCTGGCGGTATACGAGCAGTACTTC	CASSYSGLAVYEQYF
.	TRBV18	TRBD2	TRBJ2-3	TGTGCCAGCTCACAAGGGACTAGCGGTATTCGCACAGATACGCAGTATTTT	CASSQGTSGIRTDTQYF
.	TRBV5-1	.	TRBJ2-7	TGCGCCAGCAGCTTATGGACAGAGGCCCACGAGCAGTACTTC	CASSLWTEAHEQYF
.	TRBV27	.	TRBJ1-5	TGTGCCAGCAGTTTAGTGTGGGCAAATCAGCCCCAGCATTTT	CASSLVWANQPQHF
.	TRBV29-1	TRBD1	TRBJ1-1	TGCAGCGTCATGACAGGGATGAACACTGAAGCTTTCTTT	CSVMTGMNTEAFF
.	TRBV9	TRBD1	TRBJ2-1	TGTGCCAGCAGCGTAGATGGGACAGGGGTCTATGAGCAGTTCTTC	CASSVDGTGVYEQFF
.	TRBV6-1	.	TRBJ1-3	TGTGCCAGCAGTGTTGAGCTTTACTCTGGAAACACCATATATTTT	CASSVELYSGNTIYF
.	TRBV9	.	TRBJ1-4	TGTGCCAGCAGCGTAGAGGGAGGGGACGCAACTAATGAAAAACTGTTTTTT	CASSVEGGDATNEKLFF
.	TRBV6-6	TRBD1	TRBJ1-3	TGTGCCAGCAGTTACCGGGACAGGTACTCTGGAAACACCATATATTTT	CASSYRDRYSGNTIYF
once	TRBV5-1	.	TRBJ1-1	TGCGCCAGCAGCTATATAACCTCAGTATCTAGCGTCTTTAACACTGAAGCTTTCTTT	CASSYITSVSSVFNTEAFF
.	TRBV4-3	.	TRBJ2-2	TGCGCCAGCAGTGAAACTGCCATAGGAGGCGTCGACACCGGGGAGCTGTTTTTT	CASSETAIGGVDTGELFF
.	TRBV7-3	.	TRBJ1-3	TGTGCCAGCAGCTTAGCAGGGCCTGGAAACACCATATATTTT	CASSLAGPGNTIYF
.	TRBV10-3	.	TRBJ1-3	TGTGCCATCAGATCGGCGGACTCTGGAAACACCATATATTTT	CAIRSADSGNTIYF
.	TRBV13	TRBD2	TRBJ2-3	TGTGCCAGCAGCTTAGCTTTAGCGGGAGACGGAGATACGCAGTATTTT	CASSLALAGDGDTQYF
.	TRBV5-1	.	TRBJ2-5	TGCGCCAGCAGCTTGGGGCTCAGAGAGACCCAGTACTTC	CASSLGLRETQYF
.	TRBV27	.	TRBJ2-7	TGTGCCAGCAGTACCTCCGCACTAGCTGGTAACTCCTACGAGCAGTACTTC	CASSTSALAGNSYEQYF
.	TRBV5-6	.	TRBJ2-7	TGTGCCAGCAGCCGGCCAGCGAGGCCTACACGTCAGTACTTC	CASSRPARPTRQYF